This note documents a single TCR beta chain sequence. The record originates from a study of T cells in Graves' hyperthyroidism and ophthalmopathy. Amplification yielded TCR beta CDR3 regions, with RNA transcripts as the source. The primer set for the first-round RT-PCR of the TCR CDR3 was HTBI. MiXCR, run by TCRdb on the multiplex PCR reads, gives a single entry per CDR3 protein. The sample consists of about 350,000 distinct CDR3 sequences, roughly 13% of them appearing once. This clonotype originated in a woman aged 35 to 49 with Graves' ophthalmopathy. The specimen sequenced was blood.

The DNA for the CDR3 is TGTGCCAGCAGTTCCCCCGATCAAGAGACCCAGTACTTC. Its translation is CASSSPDQETQYF. The rearrangement joins TRBV28 to TRBJ2-5; D gene ambiguous. The V and J ends lost 4 bases and 2 bases respectively, with 8 bases between them. This CDR3 is built from 13 residues. Germline V CDR1 and CDR2: MDHEN, SYDVKM.